Each of the 10 T cell receptor beta chains below was sequenced from the same sample in a study of shared T cell receptors in the human thymus. Only in-frame clones appear in the TCRdb table, and some are missing; sequencing was by immunoSEQ multiplex PCR. The sample contains hundreds of thousands of clones, over 75% of which appear only once. The sample also formed part of further work on human thymus T cells.

Sample: thymocytes. These receptors all come from a boy less than two years old with a congenital heart defect.

This chain joins TRBV2 and TRBJ1-3, with unresolved D. Germline V CDR1 and CDR2: SNHLY, FYNNEI. The CDR3 sequence is 16 residues long. Trimming shortened V by 8 bases and J by 0 bases, and 17 bases separated the two germline ends. CDR3 in amino acids: CASETRIQVSGNTIYF. CDR3 DNA: TGTGCCAGCGAAACGAGAATCCAGGTCTCTGGAAACACCATATATTTT.

V is TRBV6-5 and J is TRBJ1-2, with D possibly matching TRBD1 (6 bases). The V gene's germline CDR1 is MNHEY and CDR2 SVGAGI. Trimming took 3 bases from V and 0 from J, leaving 14 bases between them. CDR3 size: 16 residues. The CDR3 here is CASSYWEGESNYGYTF. CDR3 nucleotides: TGTGCCAGCAGTTATTGGGAGGGGGAATCTAACTATGGCTACACCTTC.

The sample holds one count of this clone. V is TRBV5-4 and J is TRBJ2-2; TRBD2 might be the D (5 bases). V was trimmed by 0 bases and J by 1 base, leaving 7 bases between them. The CDR3 length is 15 residues. The germline CDR1 and CDR2 sequences are SGHNT and YYREEE (reference sequence). The CDR3 sequence: CASSLARGNTGELFF. Here the CDR3 DNA reads TGTGCCAGCAGCTTGGCCCGGGGGAACACCGGGGAGCTGTTTTTT.

This sequence joins TRBV14 and TRBJ2-1; 11 nucleotides match TRBD2. In germline, CDR1 is SGHDN, CDR2 FVKESK. V shed 0 bases, J shed 2 bases, and the junction held 6 bases outside the gene matches. CDR3 length equals 18 residues. The DNA of the CDR3 is TGTGCCAGCAGCCAAGATACTAGCGGGGGACCAACCTACAATGAGCAGTTCTTC. This gives the protein CASSQDTSGGPTYNEQFF.

This clone was counted once. The V and J genes are TRBV27 and TRBJ2-7; TRBD2 matches 9 bases. Trimming removed 4 bases from V and 0 bases from J; junction bases left unmatched: 10. This CDR3 spans 17 amino acids. The V gene's germline CDR1 is MNHEY and CDR2 SMNVEV (reference sequence). The CDR3 bases are TGTGCCAGCAGTTCCCGCGTCTCTAGCGGGATCTCCTACGAGCAGTACTTC. Translation: CASSSRVSSGISYEQYF.

This clone has a single count. Other DNA sequences in the sample encode the same CDR3. This chain links TRBV9 with TRBJ2-7; possible D gene TRBD2, 6 bases. V was shortened by 2 bases and J by 0 bases, with 15 bases between the two germline ends. Germline V CDR1 and CDR2: SGDLS, YYNGEE. The CDR3 contains 16 residues. The CDR3 bases are TGTGCCAGCAGCGTGGGAGATAGCGGCTCCTCCTACGAGCAGTACTTC. This codes for CASSVGDSGSSYEQYF.

The chain joins TRBV29-1 to TRBJ1-2; D ambiguous. Trimming removed 1 base from V and 8 bases from J, with 17 bases in between. Germline CDR1 SQVTM, CDR2 ANQGSEA. The CDR3 has 14 residues. The CDR3 coding sequence is TGCAGCGTTGAAGTTAGAGACTGGGTAAAAGGCTACACCTTC. Protein: CSVEVRDWVKGYTF.

This clone was seen only a few times. The V gene is TRBV28, the J gene TRBJ2-3, with a weak D call TRBD2 (5 bases). V was clipped by 9 bases and J by 6 bases, with 22 bases between them. The CDR3 totals 15 residues. Germline CDR1 and CDR2: MDHEN and SYDVKM. CDR3 DNA sequence: TGTGCCAGTACGGCAAAACCCTTGGAGGTGGATACGCAGTATTTT. This sequence encodes CASTAKPLEVDTQYF. The complete variable domain, with remaining parts taken from reference TRBV28 and TRBJ2-3, reads DVKVTQSSRYLVKRTGEKVFLECVQDMDHENMFWYRQDPGLGLRLIYFSYDVKMKEKGDIPEGYSVSREKKERFSLILESASTNQTSMYLCASTAKPLEVDTQYFGPGTRLTVL.

The V gene is TRBV6-1, the J gene TRBJ2-5, with 7 positions matching TRBD2. With V trimmed by 4 bases and J by 4 bases, 12 bases remained unmatched. This CDR3 comprises 16 residues. Germline assignment: CDR1 MNHNS and CDR2 SASEGT. In nucleotides, the CDR3 is TGTGCCAGCAGTGTAAGGTGGGAGGGCCCCGGAGAGACCCAGTACTTC. Its protein is CASSVRWEGPGETQYF.

V and J are TRBV14 and TRBJ2-3; D is possibly TRBD2 (6 bases). The germline CDR1 and CDR2 sequences are SGHDN and FVKESK. The CDR3 has 17 residues. The V and J ends lost 0 bases and 2 bases respectively, with 15 bases between them. CDR3 sequence reads: CASSQEEGSTNTDTQYF. In DNA, the CDR3 is TGTGCCAGCAGCCAAGAGGAGGGATCTACCAACACAGATACGCAGTATTTT.